This TCR beta chain was captured in a study of CD8+CD57+ T cells in acquired aplastic anemia. V lost 4 bases to trimming and J lost 8 bases, with 22 bases between them. The CDR3 consists of 16 residues. Germline CDR1 and CDR2: MNHNS and SASEGT. Both TCR beta VDJ combination and CDR3 sequence profiling were carried out. Genomic DNA was the template for this profiling. TCRdb reprocessed the reads via MiXCR and lists one record per CDR3 protein. This sample carries 50,000 or so distinct CDR3 sequences, just over 55% of them seen once, and the ten largest clones take under 20%. Patients who underwent sequencing had shown CD8+CD57+ cell expansion by flow cytometry. Study findings and constraints: Patients and controls shared 25 to 30 CD8+ CDR3 sequences, which appeared highly expressed in patients and within their immunodominant clones.

This clonotype has a handful of counts. Its cognate antigen is unknown. Sequencing was carried out using sorted CD4+, CD8+, or CD8+CD57+ T cells (not recorded which) from PBMCs. The chain has TRBV6-1 and TRBJ2-3; D might be TRBD2 (7 bases). This clonotype was obtained from a human donor with aplastic anemia. As DNA, the CDR3 is TGTGCCAGCAGTGGAGACCCGGGACGGGGGGCTGCTACGCAGTATTTT. As protein: CASSGDPGRGAATQYF.